This T cell receptor (beta chain) was profiled in a study of T cell responses to AZD1222 COVID-19 vaccine. Findings of the study overall: Among those given AZD1222, only 6 or 7 were seropositive at baseline. Variant regions that are unmutated are reportedly the target of nearly half of spike-specific TCRs. Mostly white British, mostly female donors; authors suggested clonal diversity may be underestimated.

Generated by immunoSEQ multiplex PCR, the TCRdb table keeps only in-frame clones and is missing some. The sample records around 120,000 clones, roughly 91% being singletons. To note about this clone: No antigen is known for it.

Doses given second, at about 4 or about 12 weeks, were pooled. The clonotype originates from an adult who received the AZD1222 COVID-19 vaccine. The sample was peripheral blood, taken 28 days after the second AZD1222 dose.

CDR3 sequence: CASSINTGELFF. The CDR3 DNA reads as TGTGCCAGCAGCATAAACACCGGGGAGCTGTTTTTT. The chain couples TRBV9 to TRBJ2-2; no reliable D call. This CDR3 comprises 12 residues. Trimming took off 4 bases at V and 2 bases at J, with 3 bases between the two ends. Germline V gives CDR1 SGDLS, CDR2 YYNGEE.